This T cell receptor beta chain came from a study of radiotherapy plus CTLA-4 blockade in lung cancer. Study as a whole: Of all patients, approximately 19% responded objectively and roughly 31% showed disease control. Findings and caveats of the study: Radiotherapy with ipilimumab was followed by blood expansion of tumor-derived clones. Per reports, early blood T cell clone dynamics, plus interferon-beta, forecast response most strongly.

Repertoires were generated with immunoSEQ multiplex PCR, while TCRdb's copy carries only in-frame clones and drops some. The sample has about 84,000 clones, 55% to 75% seen once; the top ten hold about an eighth. This clone was counted a few times. Its specificity is unknown. This CDR3 region has 13 residues. The V end lost 8 bases, the J end lost 2 bases, and 10 bases lay between the germline ends. Looked up from germline, CDR1 is SNHLY and CDR2 is FYNNEI. In chemo-refractory metastatic non-small-cell lung cancer, patients got ipilimumab CTLA-4 blockade together with focal radiation. This specimen consisted of peripheral blood, obtained from a patient treated with radiotherapy plus ipilimumab. This sequence was found in a human donor with non-small cell lung cancer that progressed on radiotherapy plus ipilimumab. The chain combines TRBV2 with TRBJ2-1; no clear D gene. DNA of the CDR3: TGTGCCAGCCTTCTGGCGACCTACAATGAGCAGTTCTTC. Its protein is CASLLATYNEQFF. The full variable domain, rest sourced from reference TRBV2 and TRBJ2-1, is EPEVTQTPSHQVTQMGQEVILRCVPISNHLYFYWYRQILGQKVEFLVSFYNNEISEKSEIFDDQFSVERPDGSNFTLKIRSTKLEDSAMYFCASLLATYNEQFFGPGTRLTVL.